The clone carrying this TCR beta chain is labeled as medium-sized (0.01 to 0.1%). Germline V gene sequence: CDR1 LGHNA, CDR2 YNFKEQ. The ends lost 1 base at V and 3 bases at J; junction bases unmatched: 5. CDR3 length: 15 residues. These data come from a study of molecular identifiers for immune sequencing clone quantification. From the PCR reads, TCRdb called clonotypes with MiXCR, one entry per CDR3 protein. The sample has fewer than 15,000 distinct CDR3 sequences; about 16% are singletons. The sample consisted of naive CD8+ T cells from blood, with Jurkat cell RNA spiked in. Stated subset: FACS-sorted CD8+CD4-CCR7+CD45RA+ naive T cells. This sequence was found in a human donor in good health. Some libraries in this study had Jurkat cell RNA spiked in. The chain is built from TRBV4-2 and TRBJ2-7; 8 positions match TRBD2. DNA for the CDR3: TGTGCCAGCAGCCAAGCCGGGACTAGAATCTACGAGCAGTACTTC. Amino acid sequence: CASSQAGTRIYEQYF.